Reported below is one T cell receptor (beta chain). The antigen is undetermined. This sample is part of a study of T cell therapy after organ transplantation. Study-level background: T cells were expanded approximately 15 days with 30 CMV class I/II epitopes. Study-wide findings and caveats: Confounding by concurrent antirejection or antiviral medications was not assessed. Lower pretherapy CD8 clonality went with larger post-therapy fold change.

The CDR3 runs to 13 residues. Trimming stripped 4 bases from V and 2 bases from J, with 8 bases between. Drug-resistant or recurrent cytomegalovirus affected these solid-organ transplant recipient patients. Sequencing was performed with immunoSEQ multiplex PCR; in TCRdb, only in-frame clones are kept and a portion is missing. The sample yields around 50,000 clones, about 94% seen once. The sequencing here drew on CD8+ T cells from blood, taken before autologous CMV-specific T cell therapy. The clonotype originates from a human patient who had received a solid organ transplant and had CMV disease. The chain recombines TRBV6-7 with TRBJ1-2, with D perhaps matching TRBD1 (6 bases). TRBV6-7 has ORF status, its function being uncertain. The CDR3, as DNA: TGTGCCAGCAGTTGGGGGCAAAACTATGGCTACACCTTC. The encoded protein is CASSWGQNYGYTF.